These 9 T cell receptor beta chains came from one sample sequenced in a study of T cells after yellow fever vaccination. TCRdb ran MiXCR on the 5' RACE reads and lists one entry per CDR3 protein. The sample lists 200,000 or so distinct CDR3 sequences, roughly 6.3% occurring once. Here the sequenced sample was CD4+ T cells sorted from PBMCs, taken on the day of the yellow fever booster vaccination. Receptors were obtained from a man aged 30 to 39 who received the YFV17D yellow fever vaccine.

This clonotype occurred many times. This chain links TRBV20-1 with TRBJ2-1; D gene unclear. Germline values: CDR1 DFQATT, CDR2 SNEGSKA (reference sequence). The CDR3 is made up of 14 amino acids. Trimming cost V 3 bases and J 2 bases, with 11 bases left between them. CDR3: CSASTRTTYNEQFF. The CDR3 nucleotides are TGCAGTGCTAGTACCCGGACGACCTACAATGAGCAGTTCTTC.

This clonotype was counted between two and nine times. Here the CDR3 DNA reads TGTGCCAGCAGCCCAACCCGGGCTCAGTACTTC. This sequence encodes CASSPTRAQYF. The V call is TRBV5-4, the J call TRBJ2-5, with unresolved D. The germline CDR1 and CDR2 sequences are SGHNT and YYREEE (reference sequence). CDR3 length: 11 amino acids. V was cut by 4 bases and J by 11 bases, with 12 bases left in between.

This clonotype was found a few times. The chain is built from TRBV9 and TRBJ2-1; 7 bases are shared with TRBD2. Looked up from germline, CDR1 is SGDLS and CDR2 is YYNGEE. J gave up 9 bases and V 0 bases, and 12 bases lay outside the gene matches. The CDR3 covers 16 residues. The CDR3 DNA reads TGTGCCAGCAGCGTAGGGCGTTCTAGCGGTTTTGGTGAGCAGTTCTTC. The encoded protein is CASSVGRSSGFGEQFF.

CDR3 protein: CASSTQADRETQYF. CDR3 coding DNA: TGCGCCAGCAGCACTCAGGCCGATAGGGAGACCCAGTACTTC. This rearrangement joins TRBV5-1 to TRBJ2-5; no clear D. CDR3 size: 14 residues. Trimming left V 4 bases short and J 5 bases short, with 15 bases between. CDR1 and CDR2 (germline): SGHRS, YFSETQ.

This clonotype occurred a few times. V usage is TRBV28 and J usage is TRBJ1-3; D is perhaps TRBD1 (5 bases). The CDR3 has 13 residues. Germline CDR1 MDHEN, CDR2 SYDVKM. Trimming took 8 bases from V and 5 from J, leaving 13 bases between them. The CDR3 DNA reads TGTGCCAGCCAGGGAGGTAGTAGAAACACCATATATTTT. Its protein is CASQGGSRNTIYF.

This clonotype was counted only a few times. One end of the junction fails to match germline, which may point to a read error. This CDR3 is CCARVRGLAGVRETQYF. The CDR3 bases are TGCTGTGCTAGAGTCAGGGGACTAGCGGGAGTACGAGAGACCCAGTACTTC. This rearrangement joins TRBV20-1 to TRBJ2-5; 14 bases align to TRBD2. The germline V gene encodes CDR1 DFQATT and CDR2 SNEGSKA (reference sequence). This CDR3 is built from 17 residues.

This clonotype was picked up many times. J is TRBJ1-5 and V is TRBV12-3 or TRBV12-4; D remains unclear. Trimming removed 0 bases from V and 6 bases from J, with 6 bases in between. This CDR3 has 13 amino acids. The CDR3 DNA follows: TGTGCCAGCAGTTTAGCAGGCCCTCAGCCCCAGCATTTT. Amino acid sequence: CASSLAGPQPQHF.

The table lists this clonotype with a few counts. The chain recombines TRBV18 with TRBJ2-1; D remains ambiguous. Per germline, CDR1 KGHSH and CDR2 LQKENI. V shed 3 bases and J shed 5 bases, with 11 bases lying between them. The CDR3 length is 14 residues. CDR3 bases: TGTGCCAGCTCACCTAGGCGGCTAGACAATGAGCAGTTCTTC. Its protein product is CASSPRRLDNEQFF.

CDR3 in DNA: TGTGCCAGCAGCTTTAGGGGGACGCCTAACTATGGCTACACCTTC. Translating gives CASSFRGTPNYGYTF. The chain joins TRBV7-8 to TRBJ1-2; a possible D gene is TRBD1 (6 bases). CDR3 length: 15 residues. Trimming removed 3 bases from V and 0 bases from J, with 11 bases in between. Per the germline V gene, CDR1 is SGHVS and CDR2 is FQNEAQ.